These T cell receptor beta chains were read from a single sample in a study of blood T cell repertoires in COVID-19. This table comes from immunoSEQ multiplex PCR, and its TCRdb copy is limited to in-frame clones, with some not included. The sample consists of over 65,000 clones, around 90% of them appearing once. The sequenced sample consisted of peripheral blood. The source is a woman older than 75 with acute or convalescent COVID-19. Both conserved end residues are part of each CDR3. A D gene is named only where the DNA matches it firmly. Size is stated for part of the rows, as once, few or many counts, or as a class when the clone is expanded.

cdr3_length j_call v_call d_call clone_size cdr3_nt cdr3_aa
14 TRBJ1-1 TRBV15 - - TGTGCCACCAGCAGAGACAGGGGAGGGTCTGAAGCTTTCTTT CATSRDRGGSEAFF
13 TRBJ2-1 TRBV24-1 - - TGTGCCACCAGTGACCCAAACAGTGATGAGCAGTTCTTC CATSDPNSDEQFF
15 TRBJ2-7 TRBV2 TRBD1 - TGTGCCAGCAGTTTAAAGACAGGGCGCTCTAGCGAGCAGTACTTC CASSLKTGRSSEQYF
15 TRBJ1-3 TRBV18 TRBD1 - TGTGCCAGCTCACCACCCGGGACAGCTGGAAACACCATATATTTT CASSPPGTAGNTIYF
14 TRBJ2-1 TRBV9 TRBD2 - TGTGCCAGCGGATTAGCGGGGGGGTACAATGAGCAGTTCTTC CASGLAGGYNEQFF
17 TRBJ1-4 TRBV4-3 - few TGCGCCAGCAGCCAATCCCATGGAGTTGCAACTAATGAAAAACTGTTTTTT CASSQSHGVATNEKLFF
14 TRBJ1-5 TRBV28 - - TGTGCCAGCAGTTTAGCAGGGATGTATCAGCCCCAGCATTTT CASSLAGMYQPQHF
15 TRBJ1-1 TRBV19 - - TGTGCCAGCAGTCTACAGGCCTCCATGAACACTGAAGCTTTCTTT CASSLQASMNTEAFF
17 TRBJ2-1 TRBV4-1 - - TGCGCCAGCAGCCAAGTAGTTGACGGGAGCTTCTACAATGAGCAGTTCTTC CASSQVVDGSFYNEQFF
16 TRBJ2-2 TRBV5-8 - - TGTGCCAGCAGCTCCGGGCGCCGGACAGACACCGGGGAGCTGTTTTTT CASSSGRRTDTGELFF
15 TRBJ1-2 TRBV4-1 - - TGCGCCAGCAGCCAAGCCGGACACGGTGCGTATGGCTACACCTTC CASSQAGHGAYGYTF
13 TRBJ1-1 TRBV5-1 - - TGCGCCAGCAGCTTGTACCAGGGCACTGAAGCTTTCTTT CASSLYQGTEAFF
13 TRBJ1-2 TRBV19 - - TGTGCCAGTAGTTGGGGCGGGGGTAGTGGCTACACCTTC CASSWGGGSGYTF
15 TRBJ2-7 TRBV9 TRBD2 - TGTGCCAGCAGCGTGGCCCCCACCGGGGAGGGCGAGCAGTACTTC CASSVAPTGEGEQYF
13 TRBJ2-7 TRBV12-3/TRBV12-4 - - TGTGCCAGTGGGAGACGGATCTCCTACGAGCAGTACTTC CASGRRISYEQYF
14 TRBJ1-4 TRBV18 TRBD1 - TGTGCCAGCTCACCTAGACAGGGGGCTGAAAAACTGTTTTTT CASSPRQGAEKLFF
15 TRBJ1-2 TRBV2 TRBD1 - TGTGCCAGCAGTCCACGACAGGGGGCGGACTATGGCTACACCTTC CASSPRQGADYGYTF
15 TRBJ2-3 TRBV9 TRBD2 - TGTGCCAGCAGCGTAGGTTTTAGCGGGACAGATACGCAGTATTTT CASSVGFSGTDTQYF
14 TRBJ2-2 TRBV3-1/TRBV3-2 - - TGTGCCAGCAGCCCATTGACGCGGCGCGGGGAGCTGTTTTTT CASSPLTRRGELFF
17 TRBJ2-2 TRBV11-3 - - TGTGCCAGCAGCTTAGGCGTAGGGCAGGACTACACCGGGGAGCTGTTTTTT CASSLGVGQDYTGELFF
15 TRBJ2-3 TRBV18 TRBD2 - TGTGCCAGCTCACCACCTAGCGGGGGGAGAGATACGCAGTATTTT CASSPPSGGRDTQYF
15 TRBJ2-2 TRBV7-2 - - TGTGCCAGCAGCCAACTACCCACAAACACCGGGGAGCTGTTTTTT CASSQLPTNTGELFF
15 TRBJ2-2 TRBV27 TRBD1 - TGTGCCAGCAGTCCCGGGACAGCGAACACCGGGGAGCTGTTTTTT CASSPGTANTGELFF
16 TRBJ2-5 TRBV6-1 TRBD1 once TGTGCCAGCAGTGAAGTGATGGGACAGGGGGCTGAGACCCAGTACTTC CASSEVMGQGAETQYF
17 TRBJ2-5 TRBV5-1 TRBD2 - TGCGCCAGCAGCCCCGGGACTAGCGGGGTTATTCAAGAGACCCAGTACTTC CASSPGTSGVIQETQYF
15 TRBJ1-2 TRBV18 - - TGTGCCAGCTCACCACGCGGGAGCCAAAACTATGGCTACACCTTC CASSPRGSQNYGYTF
14 TRBJ1-1 TRBV18 TRBD1 - TGTGCCAGCGCGGACAGGGGGCATCTTCCTGAAGCTTTCTTT CASADRGHLPEAFF
16 TRBJ1-1 TRBV6-5 TRBD1 - TGTGCCAGCAGTTCCCAGGGGACAGGGAGGGACACTGAAGCTTTCTTT CASSSQGTGRDTEAFF
15 TRBJ2-7 TRBV5-1 TRBD1 - TGCGCCAGCAGCTTGGGGGGACAGGGGAATAGTGAGCAGTACTTC CASSLGGQGNSEQYF
14 TRBJ2-7 TRBV5-5 TRBD1 - TGTGCCAGCAGCTTGGGGGACAGGGTATCCGAGCAGTACTTC CASSLGDRVSEQYF
18 TRBJ2-2 TRBV12-2 - - TGTGCAAGTCGCTTAATGGTAAGCTGGGGGGTCAACACCGGGGAGCTGTTTTTT CASRLMVSWGVNTGELFF
13 TRBJ1-4 TRBV19 - - TGTGCCAGTTGCAGACTTTTCGATGAAAAACTGTTTTTT CASCRLFDEKLFF
14 TRBJ2-1 TRBV5-1 TRBD1 once TGCGCCAGCAGCCCGGGACAGGCCAGCAATGAGCAGTTCTTC CASSPGQASNEQFF
14 TRBJ2-7 TRBV3-1/TRBV3-2 TRBD2 - TGTGCCAGCAGAGGGACTAGCGGGACCTACGAGCAGTACTTC CASRGTSGTYEQYF
17 TRBJ2-3 TRBV4-2 TRBD2 once TGTGCCAGCAGCCAAGATTCGGGACTAGCGGGAGTAAATACGCAGTATTTT CASSQDSGLAGVNTQYF
15 TRBJ2-7 TRBV6-5 - - TGTGCCAGCGGACAGTCTAGTGGTTTTTCCTACGAGCAGTACTTC CASGQSSGFSYEQYF
13 TRBJ1-2 TRBV7-8 - - TGTGCCAGCAGCTTAGGGGACACAGCAAGCTACACCTTC CASSLGDTASYTF